These 18 T cell receptor beta chains originate from one sample sequenced in a study of blood T cell repertoires in COVID-19. Here immunoSEQ multiplex PCR was the method, and the copy in TCRdb shows in-frame clones only, minus some. The sample lists nearly 100,000 clones; roughly 90% were seen once. Source material: peripheral blood. The source of these receptors is a man older than 75 with acute or convalescent COVID-19.

The gene calls are TRBV5-4 and TRBJ1-2, with TRBD1 identical over 9 bases. This CDR3 region has 15 residues. Germline assignment: CDR1 SGHNT and CDR2 YYREEE (reference sequence). V lost 4 bases, J lost 4 bases, and 8 bases stayed unmatched. This CDR3 reads CASSAGDRVVYGYTF. CDR3 nucleotide sequence: TGTGCCAGCAGCGCCGGGGACAGGGTTGTCTATGGCTACACCTTC.

The chain couples TRBV7-8 to TRBJ1-1; TRBD1 is a possible D gene (6 bases). This CDR3 is built from 14 residues. CDR1 and CDR2 from the germline V gene are SGHVS and FQNEAQ. V was clipped by 3 bases and J by 1 base, with 9 bases between them. The CDR3, as DNA: TGTGCCAGCAGCTTTTCGGGACAGAACACTGAAGCTTTCTTT. It yields the protein CASSFSGQNTEAFF.

This sequence joins TRBV6-5 and TRBJ2-2, with a weak D call TRBD1 (6 bases). V was shortened by 2 bases and J by 5 bases, with 9 bases between the two germline ends. The CDR3 loop spans 14 amino acids. In germline, CDR1 is MNHEY, CDR2 SVGAGI. CDR3: CASSYLQGTGELFF. Here the CDR3 DNA reads TGTGCCAGCAGTTACCTACAGGGAACCGGGGAGCTGTTTTTT.

This sequence joins TRBV7-9 and TRBJ2-3; D perhaps matches TRBD1 (6 bases). CDR1 is SEHNR and CDR2 is FQNEAQ in the germline V gene (reference sequence). CDR3 length equals 15 residues. Trimming shortened V by 4 bases and J by 2 bases, and 13 bases separated the two germline ends. This CDR3 reads CASSSARGATDTQYF. The CDR3 bases are TGTGCCAGCAGCTCAGCCAGGGGAGCCACAGATACGCAGTATTTT.

This clone has a handful of counts. The chain carries TRBV7-3 and TRBJ2-2; 7 positions agree with TRBD2. Trimming removed 0 bases from V and 0 bases from J; junction bases left unmatched: 4. The V gene's germline CDR1 is SGHTA and CDR2 FQGTGA. The CDR3 length is 17 residues. For the CDR3, the DNA is TGTGCCAGCAGCTTAACGGGAGCGGGAACGAACACCGGGGAGCTGTTTTTT. Its translation is CASSLTGAGTNTGELFF.

This chain uses TRBV7-6 with TRBJ2-1; 10 nucleotides align to TRBD1. Germline V gives CDR1 SGHVS, CDR2 FNYEAQ. The CDR3 covers 17 residues. The J segment lost 4 bases and the V segment lost 1 base, leaving 7 bases of the junction unmatched. The DNA for the CDR3 is TGTGCCAGCAGCTTAGGATCGGGACAGGGGCAATACAATGAGCAGTTCTTC. The encoded protein is CASSLGSGQGQYNEQFF.

The chain links TRBV6-2 or TRBV6-3 to TRBJ2-7, with a tentative D call TRBD2 (5 bases). Germline CDR1 and CDR2: MNHEY and SVGEGT. The length of the CDR3 is 14 residues. The V end was cut by 2 bases, the J end by 2 bases, with 10 bases between. Here the CDR3 reads CASSYNSVTYEQYF. The CDR3 region has the DNA TGTGCCAGCAGTTACAATAGCGTAACCTACGAGCAGTACTTC.

This chain joins TRBV4-3 and TRBJ2-1; 9 bases are shared with TRBD1. J was trimmed by 4 bases and V by 0 bases; bases with no gene match: 4. This CDR3 region has 16 residues. The germline V gene encodes CDR1 LGHNA and CDR2 YSLEER. CDR3 sequence: CASSQEGQGPYNEQFF. DNA for the CDR3: TGCGCCAGCAGCCAAGAGGGACAGGGTCCTTACAATGAGCAGTTCTTC.

The chain joins TRBV11-2 to TRBJ2-1; possibly TRBD2 for D (6 bases). The ends were cut back, 4 bases at V and 8 bases at J, with 21 bases in the middle. The CDR3 consists of 16 residues. Germline CDR1 reads SGHAT; CDR2 reads FQNNGV. CDR3 DNA: TGTGCCAGCAGCTCCGAAGTAGCGGTCAAGGGCCATGAGCAGTTCTTC. This translates into CASSSEVAVKGHEQFF.

This clone was picked up one time. This rearrangement joins TRBV7-9 to TRBJ2-3, with TRBD1 identical over 8 bases. V gave up 4 bases and J gave up 3 bases; unmatched junction bases: 6. Per germline, CDR1 SEHNR and CDR2 FQNEAQ (reference sequence). CDR3 size: 15 residues. DNA for the CDR3: TGTGCCAGCAGCTCACGAGGGACAGGAACAGATACGCAGTATTTT. It is translated as CASSSRGTGTDTQYF.

This clone was observed a handful of times. The chain has TRBV5-5 and TRBJ1-1, with 7 nucleotides matching TRBD1. CDR3 length equals 14 residues. The J segment lost 4 bases and the V segment lost 1 base, leaving 4 bases of the junction unmatched. In germline, CDR1 is SGHKS, CDR2 YYEKEE (reference sequence). CDR3 sequence reads: CASSLTTGFTEAFF. In nucleotides, the CDR3 is TGTGCCAGCAGCTTGACGACAGGGTTCACTGAAGCTTTCTTT.

CDR3 in amino acids: CASSSGTSNYGYTF. DNA of the CDR3: TGTGCCAGCAGCTCCGGGACTTCTAACTATGGCTACACCTTC. This chain joins TRBV7-3 and TRBJ1-2; weak D call: TRBD1 (5 bases). Trimming took 4 bases from V and 0 from J, leaving 9 bases between them. The CDR3 length is 14 residues. Looked up from germline, CDR1 is SGHTA and CDR2 is FQGTGA.

The chain is built from TRBV19 and TRBJ2-2; 11 bases match TRBD1. The CDR3 spans 16 residues. The germline V gene encodes CDR1 LNHDA and CDR2 SQIVND (reference sequence). J gave up 6 bases and V 6 bases, and 9 bases lay outside the gene matches. The CDR3 region is CASSPLGTGGSGELFF. The CDR3 region has the DNA TGTGCCAGTAGCCCCCTAGGGACAGGGGGGTCCGGGGAGCTGTTTTTT.

This clone is a singleton in its sample. V gene TRBV2 combines with J gene TRBJ2-1; TRBD2 agrees at 10 bases. CDR1 SNHLY and CDR2 FYNNEI come from the germline V gene. J lost 10 bases, V lost 7 bases, and 13 bases had no gene match. The CDR3 extends over 15 amino acids. The CDR3 is CASTDTRASGSEQFF. In DNA, the CDR3 is TGTGCCAGCACCGACACCAGGGCTAGCGGGAGCGAGCAGTTCTTC.

This clone was seen a handful of times. The genes are TRBV2 and TRBJ2-7, with 7 bases matching TRBD2. V lost 5 bases, J lost 2 bases, and 9 bases stayed unmatched. Germline V gene sequence: CDR1 SNHLY, CDR2 FYNNEI. The CDR3 loop spans 15 amino acids. CDR3 DNA sequence: TGTGCCAGCAGTTCTGGACTAGACCTGCCCTACGAGCAGTACTTC. Amino acid sequence: CASSSGLDLPYEQYF.

V usage is TRBV5-4 and J usage is TRBJ2-3, with D possibly matching TRBD2 (5 bases). The CDR3 is made up of 16 amino acids. Trimming pared 1 base from V and 6 bases from J, leaving 18 bases between. Germline assignment: CDR1 SGHNT and CDR2 YYREEE (reference sequence). CDR3 sequence (DNA): TGTGCCAGCAGCTTGCCCCACCTCGGGATACCGGATACGCAGTATTTT. This translates into CASSLPHLGIPDTQYF.

The sample holds one count of this clone. The chain is built from TRBV28 and TRBJ2-7; TRBD2 matches 11 bases. There are 16 residues in the CDR3. Looked up from germline, CDR1 is MDHEN and CDR2 is SYDVKM. Germline trimming cut 2 bases from V and 3 bases from J; bases unmatched to any gene: 6. CDR3 region: CASSLPNGLAGYEQYF. The DNA for the CDR3 is TGTGCCAGCAGTTTACCCAATGGACTAGCGGGCTACGAGCAGTACTTC.

This sequence joins TRBV18 and TRBJ2-3, with 7 bases identical to TRBD2. CDR1 is KGHSH and CDR2 is LQKENI in the germline V gene. The J segment lost 6 bases and the V segment lost 0 bases, leaving 6 bases of the junction unmatched. This CDR3 region has 15 residues. The CDR3 region is CASSPPGTTLDTQYF. The CDR3 DNA is TGTGCCAGCTCACCACCCGGGACTACTCTGGATACGCAGTATTTT. Looking up the rest from reference TRBV18 and TRBJ2-3 gives the full variable domain: NAGVMQNPRHLVRRRGQEARLRCSPMKGHSHVYWYRQLPEEGLKFMVYLQKENIIDESGMPKERFSAEFPKEGPSILRIQQVVRGDSAAYFCASSPPGTTLDTQYFGPGTRLTVL.